The 10 T cell receptor beta chains below all came from one sample that was sequenced in a study of T cells in Graves' hyperthyroidism and ophthalmopathy (dated by TCRdb to about 2019). Receptor libraries were prepared by multiplex PCR. The run used an Illumina HiSeq 2000. TCR beta CDR3 regions were amplified from RNA transcripts. For the first round of RT-PCR on the TCR CDR3, the HTBI primer set was used together with the Qiagen OneStep RT-PCR kit. TCRdb reprocessing: public reads trimmed at Q25 with fastp, clones called with MiXCR, in-frame beta chains kept. Entries are consolidated by CDR3 protein sequence, retaining the most common genes and DNA. This sample is represented by 400,000 to 600,000 distinct CDR3 sequences; about a fifth of them were singletons. The ten largest clones represent more than 25% of the sample. Specimen: blood. These receptors were taken from a man between 18 and 29 years old with Graves' hyperthyroidism.

Regarding this clonotype: This may be a read error, as it is one base from a much larger clone. This rearrangement joins TRBV4-2 to TRBJ2-7; a possible D gene is TRBD1 (6 bases). CDR1 is LGHNA, CDR2 YNFKEQ, per germline. This CDR3 spans 12 amino acids. Here the CDR3 reads CATGIGCCEQYF. The CDR3 DNA follows: TGTGCTACAGGGATCGGTTGCTGCGAGCAGTACTTC.

This clonotype was seen a few times. This chain connects TRBV30 to TRBJ1-1; unclear D gene. Germline assignment: CDR1 GTSNPN and CDR2 SVGIG (reference sequence). The CDR3 is made up of 12 amino acids. V was clipped by 5 bases and J by 12 bases, with 19 bases between them. The CDR3 is CAWASEARMSFF. The CDR3 bases are TGTGCCTGGGCATCCGAGGCCAGGATGTCTTTCTTT.

CDR3 coding DNA: TGTGCCAGCCAAAAGGGAAAGGCCGGAAACACCATATATTTT. Its translation is CASQKGKAGNTIYF. This rearrangement joins TRBV28 to TRBJ1-3; D ambiguous. The V gene's germline CDR1 is MDHEN and CDR2 SYDVKM. With 8 bases removed from V and 4 bases from J, the gap between germline ends came to 15 bases. This CDR3 has 14 amino acids.

In this sample, this clonotype turned up many times. This chain connects TRBV10-2 to TRBJ2-7; D gene unclear. The germline gives CDR1 WSHSY, CDR2 SAAADI. V dropped 4 bases and J dropped 4 bases, with 8 bases sitting between them. The CDR3 is made up of 12 amino acids. The CDR3 loop reads CASSGLGYEQYF. As DNA, the CDR3 is TGCGCCAGCAGTGGGTTGGGTTACGAGCAGTACTTC.

In this sample, this clonotype turned up many times. V gene TRBV28 combines with J gene TRBJ2-5; D unclear. V lost 6 bases to trimming and J lost 0 bases, with 23 bases between them. Germline CDR1 MDHEN, CDR2 SYDVKM. The CDR3 contains 18 residues. The CDR3 region has the DNA TGTGCCAGCAGCCTCTCTCGGCGCCATCGACTGTACCAAGAGACCCAGTACTTC. Translating gives CASSLSRRHRLYQETQYF.

This clonotype was seen a few times. The chain carries TRBV4-1 and TRBJ1-3, with D unclear. The CDR3 spans 16 residues. CDR1 MGHRA and CDR2 YSYEKL come from the germline V gene. The V end lost 1 base, the J end lost 0 bases, and 10 bases lay between the germline ends. The CDR3 loop is CASSQGVLSSGNTIYF. The CDR3 DNA reads as TGCGCCAGCAGCCAAGGGGTCCTTTCCTCTGGAAACACCATATATTTT.

This clonotype has just a few counts. A much bigger clone sits one base away, suggesting this may be a read error. This CDR3 is missing its conserved last phenylalanine or tryptophan, likely due to a read error. The CDR3 DNA reads TGTGCCTGGAGTGTACCAGGGGAGAATCAGCCCCAGCATTAT. It yields the protein CAWSVPGENQPQHY. The J gene is TRBJ1-5, the V gene TRBV30; D is possibly TRBD1 (6 bases). Per germline, CDR1 GTSNPN and CDR2 SVGIG (reference sequence). Trimming pared 0 bases from V and 4 bases from J, leaving 10 bases between. This CDR3 contains 14 residues.

This clonotype was counted many times. This sequence joins TRBV12-3 or TRBV12-4 and TRBJ1-1, with D tentatively TRBD1 (6 bases). The V end lost 7 bases, the J end lost 5 bases, and 17 bases lay between the germline ends. The CDR3 consists of 14 residues. The CDR3, as DNA: TGTGCCAGCACCCCCAGTGGGGGGCTAACTGAAGCTTTCTTT. As protein: CASTPSGGLTEAFF.

The table lists this clonotype with many counts. The chain employs TRBV2 and TRBJ2-5, with 7 bases lining up with TRBD2. V lost 4 bases, J lost 3 bases, and 2 bases stayed unmatched. Germline lookup yields CDR1 SNHLY and CDR2 FYNNEI. The CDR3 is 13 residues long. The CDR3 bases are TGTGCCAGCAGTGCCAGCGGGGAAGAGACCCAGTACTTC. Translation gives CASSASGEETQYF. Filled out from reference TRBV2 and TRBJ2-5, the complete variable domain reads EPEVTQTPSHQVTQMGQEVILRCVPISNHLYFYWYRQILGQKVEFLVSFYNNEISEKSEIFDDQFSVERPDGSNFTLKIRSTKLEDSAMYFCASSASGEETQYFGPGTRLLVL.

This clonotype appeared a few times. The chain combines TRBV6-2 or TRBV6-3 with TRBJ1-2; no clear D. The CDR3 runs to 14 residues. V lost 7 bases and J lost 0, with 12 bases in between. Germline assignment: CDR1 MNHEY and CDR2 SVGEGT. The CDR3 region has the DNA TGTGCCAGCACCTCAGTGAATTCTAACTATGGCTACACCTTC. Residues: CASTSVNSNYGYTF.